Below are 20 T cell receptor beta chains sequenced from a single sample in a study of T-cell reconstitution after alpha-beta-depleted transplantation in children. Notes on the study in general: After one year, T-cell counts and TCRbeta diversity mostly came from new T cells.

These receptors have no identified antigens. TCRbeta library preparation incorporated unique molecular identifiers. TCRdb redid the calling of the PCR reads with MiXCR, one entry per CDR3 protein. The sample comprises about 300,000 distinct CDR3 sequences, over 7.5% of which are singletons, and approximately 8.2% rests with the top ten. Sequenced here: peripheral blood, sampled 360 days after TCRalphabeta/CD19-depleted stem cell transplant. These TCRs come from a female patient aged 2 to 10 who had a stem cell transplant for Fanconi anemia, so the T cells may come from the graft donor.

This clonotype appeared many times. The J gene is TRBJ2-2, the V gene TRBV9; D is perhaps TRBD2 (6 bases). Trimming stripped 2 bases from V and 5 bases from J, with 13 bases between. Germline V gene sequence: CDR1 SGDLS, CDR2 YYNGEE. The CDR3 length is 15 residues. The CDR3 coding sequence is TGTGCCAGCAGCGTGGGGAGGAGGACTACCGGGGAGCTGTTTTTT. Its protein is CASSVGRRTTGELFF.

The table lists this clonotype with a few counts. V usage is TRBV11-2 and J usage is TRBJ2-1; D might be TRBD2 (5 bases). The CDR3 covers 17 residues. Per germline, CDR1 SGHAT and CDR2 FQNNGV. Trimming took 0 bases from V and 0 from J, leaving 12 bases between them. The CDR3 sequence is CASSLEGRRDSYNEQFF. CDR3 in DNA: TGTGCCAGCAGCTTAGAGGGCAGACGGGACTCCTACAATGAGCAGTTCTTC.

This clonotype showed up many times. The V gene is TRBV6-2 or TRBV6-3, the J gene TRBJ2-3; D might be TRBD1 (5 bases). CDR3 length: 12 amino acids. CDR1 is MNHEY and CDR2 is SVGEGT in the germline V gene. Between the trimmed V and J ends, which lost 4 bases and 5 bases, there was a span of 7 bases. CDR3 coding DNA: TGTGCCAGCAGTTCGACAGTAGATACGCAGTATTTT. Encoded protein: CASSSTVDTQYF.

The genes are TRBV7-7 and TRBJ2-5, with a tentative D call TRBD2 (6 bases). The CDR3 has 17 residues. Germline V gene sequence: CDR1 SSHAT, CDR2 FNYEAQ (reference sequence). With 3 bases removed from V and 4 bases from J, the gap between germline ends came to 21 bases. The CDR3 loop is CASSLEVGGVDLETQYF. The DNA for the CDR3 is TGTGCCAGCAGCTTGGAGGTTGGCGGGGTGGATCTAGAGACCCAGTACTTC.

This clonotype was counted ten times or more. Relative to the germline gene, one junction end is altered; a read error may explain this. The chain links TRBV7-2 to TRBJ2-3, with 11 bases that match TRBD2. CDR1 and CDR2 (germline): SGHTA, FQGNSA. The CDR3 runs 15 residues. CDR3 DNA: TGTGCCAGCAGCCTAGCGGGGGGAAGCACAGATACGCAGTATTTT. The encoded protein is CASSLAGGSTDTQYF.

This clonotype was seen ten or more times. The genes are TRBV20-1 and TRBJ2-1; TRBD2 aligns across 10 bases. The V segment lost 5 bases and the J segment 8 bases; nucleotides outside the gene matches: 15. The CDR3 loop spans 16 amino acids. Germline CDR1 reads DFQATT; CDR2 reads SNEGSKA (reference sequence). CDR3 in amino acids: CSAESGGTSVGDEQFF. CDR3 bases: TGCAGTGCTGAATCAGGAGGGACTAGCGTAGGAGATGAGCAGTTCTTC.

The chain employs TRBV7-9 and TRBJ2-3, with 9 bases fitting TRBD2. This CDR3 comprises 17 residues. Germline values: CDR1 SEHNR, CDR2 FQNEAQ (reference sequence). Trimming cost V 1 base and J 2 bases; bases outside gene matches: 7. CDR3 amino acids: CASSLGLLAGDTDTQYF. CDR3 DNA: TGTGCCAGCAGCTTAGGTCTGTTAGCGGGGGACACAGATACGCAGTATTTT.

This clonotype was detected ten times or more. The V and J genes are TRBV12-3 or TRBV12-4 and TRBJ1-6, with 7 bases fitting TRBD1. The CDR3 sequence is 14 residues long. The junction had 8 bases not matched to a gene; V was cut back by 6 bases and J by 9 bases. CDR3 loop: CASRRGQDSSPLHF. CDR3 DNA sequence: TGTGCCAGCAGACGAGGACAGGACTCTTCACCCCTCCACTTT.

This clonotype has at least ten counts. CDR3 bases: TGTGCCAGCAGTTCTACACCGGGACAGCCCTATGGCTACACCTTC. This encodes CASSSTPGQPYGYTF. V usage is TRBV6-5 and J usage is TRBJ1-2; 7 nucleotides line up with TRBD1. This CDR3 has 15 amino acids. The germline gives CDR1 MNHEY, CDR2 SVGAGI. The J segment lost 4 bases and the V segment lost 4 bases, leaving 9 bases of the junction unmatched.

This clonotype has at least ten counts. This CDR3 is CSARGTARQPQHF. CDR3 DNA: TGCAGTGCTAGGGGGACAGCGAGACAGCCCCAGCATTTT. This chain joins TRBV20-1 and TRBJ1-5, with 7 bases lining up with TRBD1. V shed 3 bases and J 7 bases; nucleotides not matched to a gene: 6. Germline CDR1 reads DFQATT; CDR2 reads SNEGSKA (reference sequence). The CDR3 runs 13 residues.

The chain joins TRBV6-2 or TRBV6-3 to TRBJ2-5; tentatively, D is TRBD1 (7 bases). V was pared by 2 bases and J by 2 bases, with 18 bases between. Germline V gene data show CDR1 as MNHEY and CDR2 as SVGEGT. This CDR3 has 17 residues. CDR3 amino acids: CASSYNLKTGRQETQYF. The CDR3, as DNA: TGTGCCAGCAGTTACAACCTGAAGACAGGGAGGCAAGAGACCCAGTACTTC.

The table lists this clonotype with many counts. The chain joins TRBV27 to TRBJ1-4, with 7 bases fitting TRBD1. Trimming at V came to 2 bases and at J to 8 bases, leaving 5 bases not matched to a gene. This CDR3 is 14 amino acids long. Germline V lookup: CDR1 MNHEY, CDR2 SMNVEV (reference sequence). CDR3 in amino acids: CASSLDRVGEKLFF. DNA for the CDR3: TGTGCCAGCAGTTTAGACAGGGTAGGGGAAAAACTGTTTTTT.

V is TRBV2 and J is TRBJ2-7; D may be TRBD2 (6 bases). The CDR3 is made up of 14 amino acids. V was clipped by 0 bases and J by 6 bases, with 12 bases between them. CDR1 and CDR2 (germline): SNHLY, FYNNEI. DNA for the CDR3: TGTGCCAGCAGTGAAGCTTGGAGGGATCCCGAGCAGTACTTC. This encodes CASSEAWRDPEQYF. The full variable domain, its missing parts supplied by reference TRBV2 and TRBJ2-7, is EPEVTQTPSHQVTQMGQEVILRCVPISNHLYFYWYRQILGQKVEFLVSFYNNEISEKSEIFDDQFSVERPDGSNFTLKIRSTKLEDSAMYFCASSEAWRDPEQYFGPGTRLTVT.

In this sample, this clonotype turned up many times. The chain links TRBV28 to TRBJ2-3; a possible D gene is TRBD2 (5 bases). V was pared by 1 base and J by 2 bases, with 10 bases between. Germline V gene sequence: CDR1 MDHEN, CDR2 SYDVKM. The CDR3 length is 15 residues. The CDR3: CASSLSDFFTDTQYF. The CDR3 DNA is TGTGCCAGCAGTTTATCGGACTTTTTCACAGATACGCAGTATTTT. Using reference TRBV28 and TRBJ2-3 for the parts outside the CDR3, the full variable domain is DVKVTQSSRYLVKRTGEKVFLECVQDMDHENMFWYRQDPGLGLRLIYFSYDVKMKEKGDIPEGYSVSREKKERFSLILESASTNQTSMYLCASSLSDFFTDTQYFGPGTRLTVL.

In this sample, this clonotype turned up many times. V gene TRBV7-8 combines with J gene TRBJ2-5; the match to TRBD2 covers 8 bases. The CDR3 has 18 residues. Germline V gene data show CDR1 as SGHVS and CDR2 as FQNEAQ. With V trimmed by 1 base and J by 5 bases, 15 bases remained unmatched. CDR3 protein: CASSLDLRGAGARETQYF. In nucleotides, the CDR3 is TGTGCCAGCAGCTTAGATTTACGGGGAGCGGGGGCCCGGGAGACCCAGTACTTC.

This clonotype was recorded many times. CDR3 amino acids: CASSVGLAGAYEQYF. The CDR3 DNA is TGTGCCAGCAGCGTAGGACTAGCGGGGGCCTACGAGCAGTACTTC. The rearrangement joins TRBV9 to TRBJ2-7; 12 bases are shared with TRBD2. V shed 0 bases and J 2 bases; nucleotides not matched to a gene: 0. Germline V lookup: CDR1 SGDLS, CDR2 YYNGEE. This CDR3 is 15 amino acids long.

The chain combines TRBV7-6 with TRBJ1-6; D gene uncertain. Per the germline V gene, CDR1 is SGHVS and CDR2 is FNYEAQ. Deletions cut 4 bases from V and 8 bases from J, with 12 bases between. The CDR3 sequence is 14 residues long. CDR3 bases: TGTGCCAGCAGCTATACTGACGGTGATTCACCCCTCCACTTT. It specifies CASSYTDGDSPLHF.

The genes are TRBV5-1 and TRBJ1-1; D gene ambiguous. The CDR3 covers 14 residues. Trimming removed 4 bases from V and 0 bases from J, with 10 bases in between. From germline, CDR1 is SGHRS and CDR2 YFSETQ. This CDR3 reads CASSVQTVNTEAFF. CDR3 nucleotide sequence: TGCGCCAGCAGCGTACAGACGGTGAACACTGAAGCTTTCTTT.

CDR3 region: CASSVMGTPSYNEQFF. The CDR3 DNA sequence: TGTGCCAGCAGCGTAATGGGGACCCCCTCCTACAATGAGCAGTTCTTC. The chain is built from TRBV9 and TRBJ2-1, with D perhaps TRBD1 or TRBD2 (5 bases each). Germline V gene sequence: CDR1 SGDLS, CDR2 YYNGEE. There are 16 residues in the CDR3. Trimming took 1 base from V and 0 from J, leaving 11 bases between them.

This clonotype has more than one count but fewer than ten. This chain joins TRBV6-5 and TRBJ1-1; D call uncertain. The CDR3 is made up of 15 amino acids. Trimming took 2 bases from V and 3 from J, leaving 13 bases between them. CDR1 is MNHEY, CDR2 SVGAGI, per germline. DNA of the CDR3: TGTGCCAGCAGTTACAACCCGGGAGCGGACACTGAAGCTTTCTTT. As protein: CASSYNPGADTEAFF.